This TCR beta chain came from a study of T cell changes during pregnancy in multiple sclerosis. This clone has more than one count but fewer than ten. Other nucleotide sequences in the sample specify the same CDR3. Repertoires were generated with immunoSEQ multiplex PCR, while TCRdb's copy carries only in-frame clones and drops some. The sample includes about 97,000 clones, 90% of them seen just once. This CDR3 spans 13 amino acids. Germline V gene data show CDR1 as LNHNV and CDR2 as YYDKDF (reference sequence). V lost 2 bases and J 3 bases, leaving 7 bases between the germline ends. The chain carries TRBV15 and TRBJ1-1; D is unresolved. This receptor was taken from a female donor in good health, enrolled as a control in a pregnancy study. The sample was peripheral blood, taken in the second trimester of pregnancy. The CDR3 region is CATSRRRDTEAFF. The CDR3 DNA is TGTGCCACCAGCAGAAGGAGGGACACTGAAGCTTTCTTT.